This entry describes one T cell receptor (beta chain). Its antigen is still unknown. This entry belongs to a study of OX40 agonist ivuxolimab in advanced cancers. For the study at large: In this cohort, patients received ivuxolimab, an agonistic anti-OX40 (CD134) antibody. Two cutaneous melanoma patients and one hepatocellular carcinoma patient, three in all, had partial responses. Notes on the study in general: Certain nonresponders additionally had low normalized T-cell clonal expansion. Among T cells, CD8+ cells averaged more expanded clones than CD4+ cells.

This table comes from immunoSEQ multiplex PCR, and its TCRdb copy is limited to in-frame clones, with some not included. The repertoire holds approximately 82,000 clones, 90% to 95% seen once, with roughly 20% in the top ten. This sequence originates from an adult with an advanced solid tumor such as melanoma, head and neck, liver or kidney cancer. The sequencing used CD4+ or CD8+ T cells sorted from blood, collected in a trial of the OX40 agonist ivuxolimab.

This CDR3 reads CASSYGQGDEQFF. CDR3 nucleotide sequence: TGTGCCAGCAGTTATGGACAGGGGGATGAGCAGTTCTTC. The chain combines TRBV28 with TRBJ2-1; 10 bases match TRBD1. The CDR3 length is 13 residues. J gave up 8 bases and V 4 bases, and 2 bases lay outside the gene matches. Per germline, CDR1 MDHEN and CDR2 SYDVKM.